These T cell receptor beta chains were read from a single sample in a study of cytomegalovirus exposure and HLA in healthy donors. Method: immunoSEQ multiplex PCR; TCRdb's copy keeps in-frame clones and lacks some. Of about 160,000 clones listed, around 80% were seen once; the top ten hold approximately 6.8%. Sequences were obtained from PBMCs. The origin of the receptors is a male donor in good health and CMV-seropositive. The CDR3 runs from the conserved cysteine through the conserved F or W. A D gene is named only where the DNA matches it firmly. Some rows have no size entry. The others give once, few or many, or a class for an expanded clone.

J gene,clone size,V gene,D gene,CDR3 DNA,CDR3 protein
TRBJ2-3,.,TRBV6-1,.,TGTGCCACCACCGGGCTAGCGACCGTCACAGATACGCAGTATTTT,CATTGLATVTDTQYF
TRBJ1-2,.,TRBV9,TRBD1,TGTGCCAGCAGCGGTCGAGGGGGCGGGTATGGCTACACCTTC,CASSGRGGGYGYTF
TRBJ2-5,.,TRBV5-4,.,TGTGCCAGCAGCTCAACACTGACGGGTCTAGAGACCCAGTACTTC,CASSSTLTGLETQYF
TRBJ2-7,.,TRBV28,TRBD1,TGTGCCAGCAGGCCATGGGGACAGGGGGCCACCTACGAGCAGTACTTC,CASRPWGQGATYEQYF
TRBJ1-5,.,TRBV4-1,.,TGCGCCAGCAGCCAATGGGCCAATCAGCCCCAGCATTTT,CASSQWANQPQHF
TRBJ2-6,.,TRBV18,TRBD1,TGTGCCAGCTCACCACGACAGGGACAATCTGGGGCCAACGTCCTGACTTTC,CASSPRQGQSGANVLTF
TRBJ2-7,.,TRBV27,TRBD1,TGTGCCAGCAATCTTTCCGGGACAGGGGGCCTCGAGCAGTACTTC,CASNLSGTGGLEQYF
TRBJ2-7,few,TRBV4-1,.,TGCGCCAGCAGCCATGAGGTCTTTTCGGGGGTCGAGCAGTACTTC,CASSHEVFSGVEQYF
TRBJ2-7,.,TRBV9,.,TGTGCCAGCAGCGTAGCCTGGAGCTCCTACGAGCAGTACTTC,CASSVAWSSYEQYF
TRBJ2-7,once,TRBV28,TRBD2,TGTGCCAGCAGTTTGGCGACGGCGGGAGATGCCGAGCAGTACTTC,CASSLATAGDAEQYF
TRBJ2-5,.,TRBV7-8,.,TGTGCCAGCAGCTTAGAGCGGGAGACCCAGTACTTC,CASSLERETQYF
TRBJ1-5,.,TRBV6-4,.,TGTGCCAGCAGTGAAACAGTTATGAATCAGCCCCAGCATTTT,CASSETVMNQPQHF
TRBJ2-1,.,TRBV5-6,TRBD2,TGTGCCAGCAGCTTCGCGGGAGGGGCTGGCAATGAGCAGTTCTTC,CASSFAGGAGNEQFF
TRBJ2-7,.,TRBV5-1,TRBD2,TGCGCCAGCAGCCCAACCCTAGCGGGAGGCCTCTACGAGCAGTACTTC,CASSPTLAGGLYEQYF
TRBJ2-1,.,TRBV4-1,TRBD2,TGCGCCAGCAGCCATAGTAGCGGGACCTACAATGAGCAGTTCTTC,CASSHSSGTYNEQFF
TRBJ2-7,few,TRBV7-7,.,TGTGCTAGCAGCTTAGAAACAGGATCTTCCTACGAGCAGTACTTC,CASSLETGSSYEQYF
TRBJ2-1,.,TRBV7-9,TRBD2,TGTGCCAGCAGCTCCTACGGGGCGGGGGGGGTCTACAATGAGCAGTTCTTC,CASSSYGAGGVYNEQFF
TRBJ1-2,.,TRBV29-1,.,TGCAGCGTTGAAGGCGGGACCCGCTTTGAGGAGGCCTACTATGGCTACACCTTC,CSVEGGTRFEEAYYGYTF
TRBJ2-2,.,TRBV7-6,TRBD1,TGTGCCAGCAGCTTAGCGGGGACAGGGTATGCATTAGCGAACACCGGGGAGCTGTTTTTT,CASSLAGTGYALANTGELFF
TRBJ2-2,.,TRBV5-1,.,TGCGCCAGCAGCTCCCTCGGCGGGGAGCTGTTTTTT,CASSSLGGELFF
TRBJ2-7,.,TRBV2,.,TGTGCCAGCACCCGGGGGTCCTACGAGCAGTACTTC,CASTRGSYEQYF
TRBJ2-7,.,TRBV7-2,TRBD2,TGTGCCAGCAGCCCCCTCCTAGCGGGCGGCTCCTACGAGCAGTACTTC,CASSPLLAGGSYEQYF
TRBJ1-3,few,TRBV4-1,.,TGCGCCAGCAACACCGGGGAGTCTGGAAACACCATATATTTT,CASNTGESGNTIYF
TRBJ2-7,.,TRBV19,TRBD1,TGTGCCAGTAGTACCACAGGGGCCTACGAGCAGTACTTC,CASSTTGAYEQYF
TRBJ2-3,.,TRBV6-6,TRBD2,TGTGCCAGCAGTTACTCGGCTAGCGGGAGTGCAGATACGCAGTATTTT,CASSYSASGSADTQYF
TRBJ2-5,.,TRBV29-1,.,TGCAGCTACTTAGCGAGCGCAGAGACCCAGTACTTC,CSYLASAETQYF
TRBJ2-3,.,TRBV5-4,.,TGTGCCAGCAGCTTGGGGGACTCGCGGGATATGCAGTATTTT,CASSLGDSRDMQYF
TRBJ1-1,.,TRBV27,.,TGTGCCAGCACCGTGGGGGGGGGCGGGAAGACTGAAGCTTTCTTT,CASTVGGGGKTEAFF
TRBJ2-7,.,TRBV2,TRBD1,TGTGCCAGCAGTGGGTGGGGACAGGACCGCGAGCAGTACTTC,CASSGWGQDREQYF
TRBJ2-2,.,TRBV29-1,TRBD2,TGCAGCGTTGCTGGGGGAGGGCCTTGGTCCGGGGAGCTGTTTTTT,CSVAGGGPWSGELFF
TRBJ1-4,.,TRBV30,.,TGTGCCTGGACCGGGGGGGGGATGGGCGAAAAACTGTTTTTT,CAWTGGGMGEKLFF
TRBJ2-7,.,TRBV27,.,TGTGCCAGCAGTTTATCGGGTGGCGGTTCCTACGAGCAGTACTTC,CASSLSGGGSYEQYF
TRBJ2-7,.,TRBV9,TRBD1,TGTGCCAGCAGCGGGAACGGGACAGGTCAGCGGGAGCAGTACTTC,CASSGNGTGQREQYF
TRBJ1-4,.,TRBV6-5,.,TGTGCCAGCAGTTACTCGGGGCCTCTCGAAAAACTGTTTTTT,CASSYSGPLEKLFF
TRBJ2-7,.,TRBV5-1,TRBD1,TGCGCCAGCAGCGGGACAGCAACCTACGAGCAGTACTTC,CASSGTATYEQYF
TRBJ2-3,.,TRBV5-4,TRBD2,TGTGCCAGCAGCTTGAATCCCGGACTAGCGGGAGTAGATACGCAGTATTTT,CASSLNPGLAGVDTQYF
TRBJ1-3,.,TRBV30,.,TGTGCCTGGAGTACATCCTCTGGAAACACCATATATTTT,CAWSTSSGNTIYF
TRBJ2-7,.,TRBV30,.,TGTGCCTGGAGTACCTCCCCGGGAACCTGGCACGAGCAGTACTTC,CAWSTSPGTWHEQYF
TRBJ2-3,.,TRBV7-9,.,TGTGCCAGCAGCCCGCCTAGCCGCACAGATACGCAGTATTTT,CASSPPSRTDTQYF
TRBJ1-2,.,TRBV6-5,.,TGTGCCAGCAGTTACTCGGTGGGAGGGGGCTACACCTTC,CASSYSVGGGYTF
TRBJ1-1,.,TRBV19,TRBD1,TGTGCCAGTAGTATTCAGGGGGCGCGCACTGAAGCTTTCTTT,CASSIQGARTEAFF
TRBJ1-5,.,TRBV7-2,.,TGTGCCAGCAGCCCCCCAGGTCAGCCCCAGCATTTT,CASSPPGQPQHF